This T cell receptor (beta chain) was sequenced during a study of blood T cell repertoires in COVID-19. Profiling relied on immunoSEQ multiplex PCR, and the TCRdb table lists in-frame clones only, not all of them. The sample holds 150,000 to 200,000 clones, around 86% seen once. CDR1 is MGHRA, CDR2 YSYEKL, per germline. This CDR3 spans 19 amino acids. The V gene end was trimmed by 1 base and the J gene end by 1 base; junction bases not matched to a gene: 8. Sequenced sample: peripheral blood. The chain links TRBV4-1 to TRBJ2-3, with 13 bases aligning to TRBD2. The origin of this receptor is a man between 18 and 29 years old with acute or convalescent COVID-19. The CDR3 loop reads CASSQGKLAGGPRTDTQYF. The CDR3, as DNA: TGCGCCAGCAGCCAAGGAAAACTAGCGGGGGGGCCTCGCACAGATACGCAGTATTTT.